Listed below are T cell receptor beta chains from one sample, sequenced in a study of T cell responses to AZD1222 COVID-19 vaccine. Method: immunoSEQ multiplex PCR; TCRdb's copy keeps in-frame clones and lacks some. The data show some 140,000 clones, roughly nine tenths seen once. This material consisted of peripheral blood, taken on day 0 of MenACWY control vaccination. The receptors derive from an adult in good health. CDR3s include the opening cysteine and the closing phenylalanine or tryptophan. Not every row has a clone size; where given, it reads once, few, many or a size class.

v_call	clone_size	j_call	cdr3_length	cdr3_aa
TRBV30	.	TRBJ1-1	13	CAWSVGGNTEAFF
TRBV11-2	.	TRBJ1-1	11	CASSLETEAFF
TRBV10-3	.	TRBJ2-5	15	CAIKATSGTQETQYF
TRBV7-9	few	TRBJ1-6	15	CASSPRQGSNSPLHF
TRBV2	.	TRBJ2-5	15	CASSDGRVLLKTQYF
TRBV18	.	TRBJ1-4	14	CASTNRETNEKLFF
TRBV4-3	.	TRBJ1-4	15	CASSQGRGDNEKLFF
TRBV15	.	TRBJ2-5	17	CATSRDYTGQGQETQYF
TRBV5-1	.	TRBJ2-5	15	CASSFSAGAQETQYF
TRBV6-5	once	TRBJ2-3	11	CASSNTDTQYF
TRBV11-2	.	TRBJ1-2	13	CASSLGEGGGYTF
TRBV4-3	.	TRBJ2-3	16	CASSPGTAGRTDTQYF
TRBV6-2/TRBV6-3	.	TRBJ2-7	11	CASSGPREQYF
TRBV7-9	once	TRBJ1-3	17	CASSFTRATGVGNTIYF
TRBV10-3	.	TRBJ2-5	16	CAISESSGGFQETQYF
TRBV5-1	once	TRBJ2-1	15	CASRIGRERENEQFF
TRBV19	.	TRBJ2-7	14	CASSIQVTTYEQYF
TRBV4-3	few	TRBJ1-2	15	CASSQDRGQGRGYTF
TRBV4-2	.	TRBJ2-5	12	CASSQGLETQYF
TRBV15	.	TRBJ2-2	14	CATSRDQRREELFF
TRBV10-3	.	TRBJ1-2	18	CAISTFDPGTAQFYGYTF
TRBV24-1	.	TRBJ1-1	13	CATSEPGGTEAFF
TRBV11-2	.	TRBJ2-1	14	CASSLGGTYNEQFF
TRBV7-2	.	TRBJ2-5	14	CASSRDRVIETQYF
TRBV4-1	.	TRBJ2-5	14	CASSQAVEQETQYF
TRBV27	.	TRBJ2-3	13	CASQPDNTDTQYF
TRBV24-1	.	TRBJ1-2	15	CATSDFGQGNYGYTF
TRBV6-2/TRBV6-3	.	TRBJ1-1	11	CASSLGTEAFF
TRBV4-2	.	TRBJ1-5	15	CASSYRGVGNQPQHF
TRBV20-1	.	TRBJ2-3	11	CSASFTDTQYF
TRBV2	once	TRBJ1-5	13	CASREGANQPQHF
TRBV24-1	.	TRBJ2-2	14	CATKSEWDTGELFF
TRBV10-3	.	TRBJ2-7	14	CAISEPGSSYEQYF
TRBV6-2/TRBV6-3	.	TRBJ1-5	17	CASSYPQSGTGDQPQHF
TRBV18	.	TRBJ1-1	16	CASSPPAGDPNTEAFF
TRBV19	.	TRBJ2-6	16	CASSSQGTTGANVLTF
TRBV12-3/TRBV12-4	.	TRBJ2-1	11	CASTDYNEQFF
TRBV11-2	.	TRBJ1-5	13	CASSRDSDQPQHF
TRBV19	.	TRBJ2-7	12	CASSPGGYEQYF
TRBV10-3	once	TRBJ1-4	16	CAISEGTGAVREKLFF
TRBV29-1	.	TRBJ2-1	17	CSVMGLAGGKAYNEQFF
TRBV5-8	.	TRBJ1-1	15	CAISLTRYGAVEAFF
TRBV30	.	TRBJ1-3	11	CAWRTGNTIYF
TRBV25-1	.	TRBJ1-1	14	CASSEPGLNTEAFF
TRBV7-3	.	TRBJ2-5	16	CASSPRGAGEVETQYF
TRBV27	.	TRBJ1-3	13	CASSVRAGNTIYF